This T cell receptor beta chain was obtained from a study of T cells in localized non-small cell lung cancer. V was shortened by 2 bases and J by 0 bases, with 15 bases between the two germline ends. This CDR3 spans 17 amino acids. The germline gives CDR1 SGHRS, CDR2 YFSETQ. Study-wide results and limits: Longer overall survival was linked to higher blood T cell density.

Measured with immunoSEQ multiplex PCR; TCRdb has only the in-frame clones, and not every one. The data show several thousand clones, 55% seen once. Points on this clone: No antigen is known for it.

This specimen was lymph node tissue, taken before any cancer treatment. This TCR derives from a male donor at least 60 years old with stage I squamous cell lung carcinoma. V usage is TRBV5-1 and J usage is TRBJ2-1, with a weak D call TRBD2 (6 bases). The DNA of the CDR3 is TGCGCCAGCAGCTTCTCACGGGAGAGTAACTCCTACAATGAGCAGTTCTTC. This codes for CASSFSRESNSYNEQFF. Filled out from reference TRBV5-1 and TRBJ2-1, the complete variable domain reads KAGVTQTPRYLIKTRGQQVTLSCSPISGHRSVSWYQQTPGQGLQFLFEYFSETQRNKGNFPGRFSGRQFSNSRSEMNVSTLELGDSALYLCASSFSRESNSYNEQFFGPGTRLTVL.